Here is one T cell receptor beta chain with its context. No antigen is known for it. This record belongs to a study of cytotoxic CD8 clonotypes in ibrutinib-treated CLL. Study at large: After treatment lasting a median approximately 11 months, range 6 to 36, response samples were collected. On average, each sample had 255,043 productive templates and around 100,000 productive rearrangements. Regarding the study as a whole: Researchers report that baseline clonality outpaced age-matched healthy donors and tracked circulating CD8+ T-cell counts.

A 1 in 200,000 to 1 in 1 million T cell depth was the sequencing target. The repertoire was sequenced with immunoSEQ multiplex PCR; TCRdb's copy has only in-frame clones and lacks some. Here the sample spans 270,000 or so clones, approximately 76% being singletons. Material: PBMCs, obtained at disease progression, from a patient treated with ibrutinib. This clonotype was obtained from a human donor with chronic lymphocytic leukemia.

The CDR3 DNA reads TGTGCCAGCAGCTTGAACCCACCAGGACTTGTCTCTGGGGCCAACGTCCTGACTTTC. Protein sequence: CASSLNPPGLVSGANVLTF. The rearrangement links TRBV7-9 to TRBJ2-6, with a tentative D call TRBD2 (5 bases). The CDR3 covers 19 residues. Trimming pared 3 bases from V and 0 bases from J, leaving 18 bases between. Germline values: CDR1 SEHNR, CDR2 FQNEAQ (reference sequence).